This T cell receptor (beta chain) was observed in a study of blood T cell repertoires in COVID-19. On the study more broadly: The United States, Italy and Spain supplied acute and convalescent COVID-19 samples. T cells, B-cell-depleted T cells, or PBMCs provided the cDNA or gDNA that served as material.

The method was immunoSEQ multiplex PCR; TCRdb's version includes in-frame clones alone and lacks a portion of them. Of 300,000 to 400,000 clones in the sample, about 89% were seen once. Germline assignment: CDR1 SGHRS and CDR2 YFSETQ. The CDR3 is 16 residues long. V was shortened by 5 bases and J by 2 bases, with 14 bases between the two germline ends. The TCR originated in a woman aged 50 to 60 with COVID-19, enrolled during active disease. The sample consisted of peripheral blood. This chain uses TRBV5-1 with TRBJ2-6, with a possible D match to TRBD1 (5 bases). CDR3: CASRLPKGPGANVLTF. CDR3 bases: TGCGCCAGCAGACTCCCGAAGGGGCCTGGGGCCAACGTCCTGACTTTC. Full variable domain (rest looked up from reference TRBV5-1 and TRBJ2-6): KAGVTQTPRYLIKTRGQQVTLSCSPISGHRSVSWYQQTPGQGLQFLFEYFSETQRNKGNFPGRFSGRQFSNSRSEMNVSTLELGDSALYLCASRLPKGPGANVLTFGAGSRLTVL.